Given below is one T cell receptor beta chain in context. The sample originates from a study of T cell changes during pregnancy in multiple sclerosis. This CDR3 comprises 14 residues. CDR1 SGHTA and CDR2 FQGNSA come from the germline V gene. Trimming cost V 6 bases and J 4 bases; bases outside gene matches: 4. Assay used: immunoSEQ multiplex PCR; TCRdb lists only in-frame clones, some missing. The data hold about 67,000 clones, with approximately 90% observed a single time. V usage is TRBV7-2 and J usage is TRBJ1-4, with 8 bases identical to TRBD1. This TCR came from a female donor with multiple sclerosis, enrolled in a pregnancy study. The sequencing used peripheral blood, collected in the second trimester of pregnancy. The CDR3 region has the DNA TGTGCCAGCAGTACAACAGGGGGTAATGAAAAACTGTTTTTT. Translated, it gives CASSTTGGNEKLFF. Using reference TRBV7-2 and TRBJ1-4 for the parts outside the CDR3, the full variable domain is GAGVSQSPSNKVTEKGKDVELRCDPISGHTALYWYRQSLGQGLEFLIYFQGNSAPDKSGLPSDRFSAERTGGSVSTLTIQRTQQEDSAVYLCASSTTGGNEKLFFGSGTQLSVL.